This T cell receptor beta chain was sequenced in a study of shared clonotypes between healthy human individuals. Study-level points and caveats: Generally, naive subsets came out with larger estimated richness than memory subsets. Generation of non-shared clonotypes was less probable than generation of clonotypes shared by all four donors.

Repertoires were generated with immunoSEQ multiplex PCR, while TCRdb's copy carries only in-frame clones and drops some. The sample holds under 650,000 clones; 95% to 97% are singletons and the top ten take under 0.06%. Notes on this clone: Its antigen remains unidentified.

CDR3 length: 13 residues. CDR1 and CDR2 from the germline V gene are SQVTM and ANQGSEA. Deletions cut 1 base from V and 2 bases from J, with 8 bases between. What was sequenced was naive CD4+ T cells sorted from blood. Subset denoted: CD45RA+ positively selected. The J gene is TRBJ1-1, the V gene TRBV29-1; D not resolved. The receptor comes from a woman younger than 45 in good health. CDR3 DNA: TGCAGCGTTGAAGCCGGGTTCAACACTGAAGCTTTCTTT. Translating gives CSVEAGFNTEAFF. The full variable domain, rest sourced from reference TRBV29-1 and TRBJ1-1, is SAVISQKPSRDICQRGTSLTIQCQVDSQVTMMFWYRQQPGQSLTLIATANQGSEATYESGFVIDKFPISRPNLTFSTLTVSNMSPEDSSIYLCSVEAGFNTEAFFGQGTRLTVV.